These T cell receptor beta chains were read from a single sample in a study of CD8 T cells in ankylosing spondylitis. TCRdb processed the 5' RACE reads anew with MiXCR; each CDR3 protein has one entry. The sample contains some 240,000 distinct CDR3 sequences, more than 20% of which appear only once. Sample: blood, either unsorted or a sorted T cell fraction (not recorded which). The origin of the receptors is a male donor with ankylosing spondylitis or in good health (not recorded which). Each CDR3 is given with its conserved first and last residue. D genes are given only for firm matches. Rows may omit the clone size; those that give it use once, few, many or a size class.

d_call: -
j_call: TRBJ2-5
clone_size: -
cdr3_length: 12
v_call: TRBV29-1
cdr3_nt: TGCAGCGCTAAGACAGGTCGAGAGACCCAGTACTTC
cdr3_aa: CSAKTGRETQYF

d_call: -
j_call: TRBJ2-3
clone_size: few
cdr3_length: 11
v_call: TRBV29-1
cdr3_nt: TGCAGCGCCGCGAGCACAGATACGCAGTATTTT
cdr3_aa: CSAASTDTQYF

d_call: -
j_call: TRBJ2-5
clone_size: few
cdr3_length: 13
v_call: TRBV12-3/TRBV12-4
cdr3_nt: TGTGCCAGCAGCCCAATGGGGGGAGAGACCCAGTACTTC
cdr3_aa: CASSPMGGETQYF

d_call: -
j_call: TRBJ1-2
clone_size: many
cdr3_length: 20
v_call: TRBV11-2
cdr3_nt: TGTGCCAGCAGCTTAGTCCAGAAGGGCTATCAGAATCCCTATAACTATGGCTACACCTTC
cdr3_aa: CASSLVQKGYQNPYNYGYTF

d_call: -
j_call: TRBJ2-6
clone_size: once
cdr3_length: 16
v_call: TRBV6-1
cdr3_nt: TGTGCCAGCAGCCCTGACGGGGACGGTCGGGCCAACGTCCTGACTTTC
cdr3_aa: CASSPDGDGRANVLTF

d_call: -
j_call: TRBJ2-4
clone_size: many
cdr3_length: 16
v_call: TRBV12-3/TRBV12-4
cdr3_nt: TGTGCCAGCAGCTCCCCGGGACACCTTGCCAAAAACATTCAGTACTTC
cdr3_aa: CASSSPGHLAKNIQYF

d_call: TRBD2
j_call: TRBJ2-4
clone_size: -
cdr3_length: 14
v_call: TRBV2
cdr3_nt: TGTGCCAGCAGTGGAGTCCCCGGGGGGGACATTCAGTACTTC
cdr3_aa: CASSGVPGGDIQYF

d_call: TRBD2
j_call: TRBJ2-3
clone_size: few
cdr3_length: 17
v_call: TRBV11-2
cdr3_nt: TGTGCCAGCAGCTTAGTCGTAGCGGGGGGGATCACAGATACGCAGTATTTT
cdr3_aa: CASSLVVAGGITDTQYF

d_call: -
j_call: TRBJ2-1
clone_size: -
cdr3_length: 15
v_call: TRBV5-1
cdr3_nt: TGCGCCAGCAGCCCGCCCTGGGCAGCTAACAATGAGCAGTTCTTC
cdr3_aa: CASSPPWAANNEQFF

d_call: TRBD2
j_call: TRBJ2-3
clone_size: few
cdr3_length: 18
v_call: TRBV5-1
cdr3_nt: TGCGCCAGCAGCCCCGGACTAGCGGGGGCCTTACACACAGATACGCAGTATTTT
cdr3_aa: CASSPGLAGALHTDTQYF

d_call: TRBD1
j_call: TRBJ2-1
clone_size: many
cdr3_length: 17
v_call: TRBV20-1
cdr3_nt: TGCAGTGCTAGAGACCCCGGGGCAGGGGGTTCGTTCGATGAGCAGTTCTTC
cdr3_aa: CSARDPGAGGSFDEQFF

d_call: -
j_call: TRBJ2-2
clone_size: -
cdr3_length: 14
v_call: TRBV12-3/TRBV12-4
cdr3_nt: TGTGCCAGCAGCCGCGGACGTCTTGGCGGGGAGCTGTTTTTT
cdr3_aa: CASSRGRLGGELFF

d_call: -
j_call: TRBJ2-5
clone_size: many
cdr3_length: 13
v_call: TRBV5-1
cdr3_nt: TGCGCCAGCAAGGGTGGAGGTCCGGAGACCCAGTACTTC
cdr3_aa: CASKGGGPETQYF

d_call: TRBD1
j_call: TRBJ2-7
clone_size: -
cdr3_length: 14
v_call: TRBV29-1
cdr3_nt: TGCAGCGTTGAGAAAGGGACAGGGGCCTACGAGCAGTACTTC
cdr3_aa: CSVEKGTGAYEQYF

d_call: -
j_call: TRBJ1-2
clone_size: many
cdr3_length: 12
v_call: TRBV29-1
cdr3_nt: TGCAGCGTTTGGACGGACCTGGATGGCTACACCTTC
cdr3_aa: CSVWTDLDGYTF

d_call: -
j_call: TRBJ1-1
clone_size: many
cdr3_length: 12
v_call: TRBV10-3
cdr3_nt: TGTGCCATCAGTGCGGGGGGGACTGAAGCTTTCTTT
cdr3_aa: CAISAGGTEAFF

d_call: TRBD2
j_call: TRBJ2-1
clone_size: -
cdr3_length: 15
v_call: TRBV29-1
cdr3_nt: TGCAGCGTTGACGGACTAGCGGGGGGGTACAATGAGCAGTTCTTC
cdr3_aa: CSVDGLAGGYNEQFF

d_call: -
j_call: TRBJ2-5
clone_size: -
cdr3_length: 13
v_call: TRBV20-1
cdr3_nt: TGCAGTGCTAGAGATGTAAGACAAGAGACCCAGTACTTC
cdr3_aa: CSARDVRQETQYF

d_call: -
j_call: TRBJ2-1
clone_size: few
cdr3_length: 16
v_call: TRBV20-1
cdr3_nt: TGCAGTGCTAGAGACTACCAGCGGAGCTCCTACAATGAGCAGTTCTTC
cdr3_aa: CSARDYQRSSYNEQFF

d_call: -
j_call: TRBJ1-2
clone_size: many
cdr3_length: 12
v_call: TRBV3-1
cdr3_nt: TGTGCCAGCAGTAACATACTCTATGGCTACACCTTC
cdr3_aa: CASSNILYGYTF

d_call: -
j_call: TRBJ1-5
clone_size: few
cdr3_length: 17
v_call: TRBV20-1
cdr3_nt: TGCAGTGCTAGACGCCTTCTCTACAACCGAGTCGATCAGCCCCAGCATTTT
cdr3_aa: CSARRLLYNRVDQPQHF

d_call: TRBD1
j_call: TRBJ2-7
clone_size: few
cdr3_length: 18
v_call: TRBV12-3/TRBV12-4
cdr3_nt: TGTGCCAGCAGGACCACCCACAGGGGGCTGGCTTGGTCCTACGAGCAGTACTTC
cdr3_aa: CASRTTHRGLAWSYEQYF

d_call: -
j_call: TRBJ2-7
clone_size: few
cdr3_length: 15
v_call: TRBV5-1
cdr3_nt: TGCGCCAGCAGCTTGGAAGGTGCCCCGACCTACGAGCAGTACTTC
cdr3_aa: CASSLEGAPTYEQYF

d_call: TRBD1
j_call: TRBJ2-3
clone_size: -
cdr3_length: 15
v_call: TRBV12-3/TRBV12-4
cdr3_nt: TGTGCCAGCAGTGCAAACAGGGGCGGAGCAGATACGCAGTATTTT
cdr3_aa: CASSANRGGADTQYF

d_call: TRBD1
j_call: TRBJ2-4
clone_size: -
cdr3_length: 16
v_call: TRBV29-1
cdr3_nt: TGCAGCGTCGATGCCGGGACAGGGGGTACCAAAAACATTCAGTACTTC
cdr3_aa: CSVDAGTGGTKNIQYF

d_call: -
j_call: TRBJ2-2
clone_size: few
cdr3_length: 14
v_call: TRBV10-3
cdr3_nt: TGTGCCATCAGGGAGGAAGGGAGCACCGGGGAGCTGTTTTTT
cdr3_aa: CAIREEGSTGELFF

d_call: TRBD2
j_call: TRBJ2-1
clone_size: -
cdr3_length: 14
v_call: TRBV29-1
cdr3_nt: TGCAGCGTTGAATCTAGCGGGTTCTACAATGAGCAGTTCTTC
cdr3_aa: CSVESSGFYNEQFF

d_call: TRBD1
j_call: TRBJ2-7
clone_size: few
cdr3_length: 15
v_call: TRBV25-1
cdr3_nt: TGTGCCAGCAGTGAATTGGGGACAGTGAGCTACGAGCAGTACTTC
cdr3_aa: CASSELGTVSYEQYF

d_call: -
j_call: TRBJ2-7
clone_size: few
cdr3_length: 15
v_call: TRBV6-1
cdr3_nt: TGTGCCAGCAGCCCCGGGCCAGGGGGGCTCAACGAGCAGTACTTC
cdr3_aa: CASSPGPGGLNEQYF